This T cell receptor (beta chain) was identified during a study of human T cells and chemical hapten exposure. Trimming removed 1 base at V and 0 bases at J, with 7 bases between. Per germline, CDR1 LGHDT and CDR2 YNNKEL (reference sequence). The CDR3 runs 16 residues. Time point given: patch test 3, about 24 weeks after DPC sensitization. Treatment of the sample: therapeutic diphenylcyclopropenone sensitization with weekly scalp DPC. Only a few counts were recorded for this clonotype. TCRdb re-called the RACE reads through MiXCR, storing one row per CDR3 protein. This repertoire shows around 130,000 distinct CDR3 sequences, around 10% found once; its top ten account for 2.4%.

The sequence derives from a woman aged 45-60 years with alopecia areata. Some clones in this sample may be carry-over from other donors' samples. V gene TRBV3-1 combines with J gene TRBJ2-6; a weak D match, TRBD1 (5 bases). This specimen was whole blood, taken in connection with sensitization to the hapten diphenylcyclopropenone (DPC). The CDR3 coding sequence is TGTGCCAGCAGCCAAGCGACAGTCTCTGGGGCCAACGTCCTGACTTTC. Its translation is CASSQATVSGANVLTF. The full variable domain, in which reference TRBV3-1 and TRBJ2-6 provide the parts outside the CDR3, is DTAVSQTPKYLVTQMGNDKSIKCEQNLGHDTMYWYKQDSKKFLKIMFSYNNKELIINETVPNRFSPKSPDKAHLNLHINSLELGDSAVYFCASSQATVSGANVLTFGAGSRLTVL.